This TCR beta chain was observed in a study of Ad26.COV2.S vaccination and SARS-CoV-2 variants. Findings of the study overall: Substantial post-vaccination breadth of spike-specific CD8+ and CD4+ T cell responses was reported. Vaccine recipients had higher spike-specific TCR breadth than placebo recipients.

Trimming at V came to 8 bases and at J to 7 bases, leaving 10 bases not matched to a gene. The germline gives CDR1 SNHLY, CDR2 FYNNEI. The CDR3 has 14 amino acids. The treatment denotes: around 19 received Ad26.COV2.S at low or high dose, single or two shots; about 5 received placebo; per-sample allocation not given. After the first vaccine or placebo injection, samples were drawn on day 63. This table comes from immunoSEQ multiplex PCR, and its TCRdb copy is limited to in-frame clones, with some not included. The sample consists of hundreds of thousands of clones, 70% to 90% of them appearing once. Notes on this clone: Its target is not known.

The chain combines TRBV2 with TRBJ2-4; TRBD2 aligns across 8 bases. The TCR comes from a person between 18 and 60 years old who received the Ad26.COV2.S COVID-19 vaccine or a placebo. Source: peripheral blood, taken in a trial of Ad26.COV2.S vaccine versus placebo. CDR3 nucleotides: TGTGCCAGCTCACAGACCGGGAGGGGGAACATTCAGTACTTC. It is translated as CASSQTGRGNIQYF.